This record concerns one T cell receptor beta chain sequence. Its antigen is undetermined. This record belongs to a study of T cell repertoires in cytomegalovirus infection. General observations from the study: HLA-C-restricted CMV clonotypes gave the most frequent clonotype in two of eight donors.

TCRdb analysed the reads with MiXCR anew, one entry per CDR3 protein. The repertoire holds over 120,000 distinct CDR3 sequences, around 30% seen once, with around half in the top ten. This specimen consisted of CD8+ T cells from cultured PBMCs, obtained from culture after CMV antigen stimulation. The clonotype was recovered from a human donor in good health (CMV status not recorded). Some clones in this sample may be carry-over from other donors' samples.

CDR3 sequence (DNA): TGTGCCAGCAGCTTTCCCGCGACTAGTATGACAGATACGCAGTATTTT. This encodes CASSFPATSMTDTQYF. The chain is built from TRBV7-9 and TRBJ2-3; D perhaps matches TRBD2 (6 bases). The CDR3 has 16 residues. Trimming removed 3 bases from V and 3 bases from J, with 16 bases in between. Germline V gene data show CDR1 as SEHNR and CDR2 as FQNEAQ (reference sequence).